The 19 T cell receptor beta chains below were found in one sample sequenced in a study of shared clonotypes between healthy human individuals. The naive CD8 fraction comprised CD45RO-negative cells positively selected for CCR7 and excluded terminally differentiated effector memory CD45RA+ cells. The assay was immunoSEQ multiplex PCR, and TCRdb's table has in-frame clones only and misses some. Here the sample spans roughly 1,800,000 clones, around 96% being singletons. The sequenced sample was naive CD8+ T cells sorted from blood. Receptor source: a man younger than 35 in good health.

This clone was recorded once. J is TRBJ2-1 and V is TRBV19; 9 nucleotides agree with TRBD1. The germline CDR1 and CDR2 sequences are LNHDA and SQIVND (reference sequence). The ends lost 6 bases at V and 1 base at J; junction bases unmatched: 4. The CDR3 extends over 15 amino acids. CDR3 residues: CASSEDRGSYNEQFF. Here the CDR3 DNA reads TGTGCCAGTAGCGAGGACAGGGGATCCTACAATGAGCAGTTCTTC.

The J gene is TRBJ1-4, the V gene TRBV27; D is unclear. V lost 5 bases and J 3 bases, leaving 16 bases between the germline ends. Germline-derived CDR1 and CDR2 are MNHEY and SMNVEV (reference sequence). CDR3 length: 16 residues. CDR3 sequence: CASSALGVMANEKLFF. In DNA, the CDR3 is TGTGCCAGCAGTGCCCTAGGAGTCATGGCTAATGAAAAACTGTTTTTT.

This chain connects TRBV5-8 to TRBJ1-1; 9 bases fit TRBD1. V shed 3 bases and J 5 bases; nucleotides not matched to a gene: 2. Germline loops: CDR1 SGHTS, CDR2 YDEGEE. The CDR3 totals 13 residues. The CDR3 sequence is CASSSGTGTEAFF. The CDR3 nucleotides are TGTGCCAGCAGCTCCGGGACAGGGACTGAAGCTTTCTTT.

This chain uses TRBV9 with TRBJ2-7; the D call may be TRBD1 or TRBD2 (5 bases each). The CDR3 consists of 14 residues. Looked up from germline, CDR1 is SGDLS and CDR2 is YYNGEE. Trimming stripped 3 bases from V and 2 bases from J, with 12 bases between. Here the CDR3 DNA reads TGTGCCAGCAGCGGCGAGGGGCGGCCCTACGAGCAGTACTTC. As protein: CASSGEGRPYEQYF.

This clone was picked up a small number of times. J is TRBJ1-6 and V is TRBV5-1; no clear D gene. V gave up 0 bases and J gave up 9 bases, with 7 bases separating them. This CDR3 is 13 amino acids long. Germline CDR1 is SGHRS and CDR2 is YFSETQ. This chain's CDR3 is CASSLASGSPLHF. The CDR3 nucleotides are TGCGCCAGCAGCTTGGCGTCAGGTTCACCCCTCCACTTT.

The V gene is TRBV4-3, the J gene TRBJ2-1; D not resolved. Germline V CDR1 and CDR2: LGHNA, YSLEER. Deletions cut 0 bases from V and 0 bases from J, with 9 bases between. This CDR3 spans 16 amino acids. CDR3 coding DNA: TGCGCCAGCAGCCAAGATATAGCCGGCTCCTACAATGAGCAGTTCTTC. Translated: CASSQDIAGSYNEQFF.

This clone was counted a few times. The chain is built from TRBV4-1 and TRBJ1-1; weak D call: TRBD1 (5 bases). V was trimmed by 1 base and J by 7 bases, leaving 16 bases between them. This CDR3 spans 15 amino acids. CDR1 is MGHRA and CDR2 is YSYEKL in the germline V gene. CDR3 in DNA: TGCGCCAGCAGCCAAGGAATAGGGGCTACCGGTGAAGCTTTCTTT. Translated, it gives CASSQGIGATGEAFF.

The table lists this clone with a count of one. The chain carries TRBV6-6 and TRBJ2-1; 8 nucleotides line up with TRBD2. CDR1 and CDR2 (germline): MNHNY, SVGAGI (reference sequence). The CDR3 runs to 14 residues. After removal of 1 base from V and 8 bases from J, the junction contained 4 bases not matched to a gene. The CDR3: CASSYLGTRDEQFF. In DNA form, the CDR3 reads TGTGCCAGCAGTTACTTGGGGACTAGAGATGAGCAGTTCTTC.

This clone was observed once. The rearrangement uses TRBV6-1 and TRBJ2-1; the D gene is possibly TRBD1 (6 bases). CDR1 and CDR2 (germline): MNHNS, SASEGT. The CDR3 runs to 15 residues. Trimming removed 5 bases at V and 6 bases at J, with 17 bases between. Here the CDR3 reads CASSNRDKETNEQFF. The CDR3 nucleotides read TGTGCCAGCAGTAACCGGGACAAGGAAACCAATGAGCAGTTCTTC.

V usage is TRBV11-2 and J usage is TRBJ2-3; D unresolved. The V and J ends lost 3 bases and 2 bases respectively, with 6 bases between them. Germline loops: CDR1 SGHAT, CDR2 FQNNGV. The CDR3 covers 13 residues. CDR3 coding DNA: TGTGCCAGCAGCTTGGGATTCACAGATACGCAGTATTTT. Translation: CASSLGFTDTQYF.

V is TRBV5-4 and J is TRBJ1-1, with a tentative D call TRBD1 (5 bases). Per the germline V gene, CDR1 is SGHNT and CDR2 is YYREEE (reference sequence). The germline V and J ends were trimmed by 4 bases and 4 bases, with 8 bases remaining between them. The CDR3 loop spans 12 amino acids. CDR3 nucleotide sequence: TGTGCCAGCAGCGCAGGGAGCACTGAAGCTTTCTTT. It is translated as CASSAGSTEAFF.

The chain combines TRBV6-1 with TRBJ1-2; no definite D call. Trimming cost V 8 bases and J 3 bases, with 10 bases left between them. CDR1 and CDR2 (germline): MNHNS, SASEGT. The CDR3 sequence is 12 residues long. CDR3 nucleotide sequence: TGTGCCAGCCGTCAGGAGGACTATGGCTACACCTTC. This sequence encodes CASRQEDYGYTF.

The chain recombines TRBV9 with TRBJ2-7; D perhaps matches TRBD1 (6 bases). The germline V gene has CDR1 SGDLS and CDR2 YYNGEE. V was trimmed by 0 bases and J by 1 base, leaving 14 bases between them. The CDR3 runs 16 residues. The CDR3 sequence: CASSVAGTPFSYEQYF. CDR3 coding DNA: TGTGCCAGCAGCGTAGCGGGGACACCCTTTTCCTACGAGCAGTACTTC.

J is TRBJ2-1 and V is TRBV5-6, with TRBD2 matching over 13 bases. V lost 5 bases and J lost 13; bases outside the gene matches: 6. The CDR3 runs to 13 residues. CDR1 is SGHDT, CDR2 YYEEEE, per germline. The CDR3: CASSGLAGDLQFF. In DNA, the CDR3 is TGTGCCAGCAGTGGACTAGCGGGAGACCTTCAGTTCTTC.

The chain has TRBV29-1 and TRBJ2-7, with a weak D call TRBD1 (5 bases). This CDR3 spans 12 amino acids. Trimming removed 6 bases from V and 3 bases from J, with 12 bases in between. Germline V gene sequence: CDR1 SQVTM, CDR2 ANQGSEA. The CDR3 region has the DNA TGCAGCGTCGGAGACAGCTTCTACGAGCAGTACTTC. Protein product: CSVGDSFYEQYF.

The chain joins TRBV19 to TRBJ1-2; 8 nucleotides align to TRBD1. The CDR3 is 15 residues long. Germline V CDR1 and CDR2: LNHDA, SQIVND (reference sequence). V lost 5 bases to trimming and J lost 4 bases; unmatched junction nucleotides: 9. The chain's CDR3 is CASSPGTGAFYGYTF. DNA of the CDR3: TGTGCCAGTAGTCCCGGGACAGGTGCGTTCTATGGCTACACCTTC.

Worth noting for this clone: The same CDR3 arises from other DNA sequences in this sample as well. The V call is TRBV6-5, the J call TRBJ2-7; no clear D gene. CDR1 and CDR2 (germline): MNHEY, SVGAGI. The V end was cut by 0 bases, the J end by 2 bases, with 5 bases between. The CDR3 is 13 residues long. The CDR3: CASSYSPAYEQYF. CDR3 in DNA: TGTGCCAGCAGTTACTCCCCTGCCTACGAGCAGTACTTC.

The chain is built from TRBV4-3 and TRBJ2-3; perhaps TRBD2 as D (6 bases). Per germline, CDR1 LGHNA and CDR2 YSLEER. V was shortened by 0 bases and J by 9 bases, with 10 bases between the two germline ends. The CDR3 sequence is 13 residues long. The chain's CDR3 is CASSQDLRETQYF. In nucleotides, the CDR3 is TGCGCCAGCAGCCAAGATCTCCGGGAGACGCAGTATTTT.

This chain joins TRBV2 and TRBJ1-3; D is perhaps TRBD1 (5 bases). The CDR3 spans 16 residues. Trimming shortened V by 5 bases and J by 3 bases, and 17 bases separated the two germline ends. Per the germline V gene, CDR1 is SNHLY and CDR2 is FYNNEI. The CDR3 sequence is CASSLGTEGFGNTIYF. DNA of the CDR3: TGTGCCAGCAGTCTCGGGACGGAAGGATTTGGAAACACCATATATTTT.